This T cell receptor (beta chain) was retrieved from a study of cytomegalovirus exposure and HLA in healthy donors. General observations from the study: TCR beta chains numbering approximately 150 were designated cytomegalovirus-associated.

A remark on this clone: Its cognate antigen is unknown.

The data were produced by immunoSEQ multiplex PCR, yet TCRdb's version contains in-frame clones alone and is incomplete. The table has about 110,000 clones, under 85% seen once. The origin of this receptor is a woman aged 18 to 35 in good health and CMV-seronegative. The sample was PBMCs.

The CDR3 loop is CASRLGFVTEAFF. Here the CDR3 DNA reads TGTGCCAGCAGGCTCGGGTTTGTCACTGAAGCTTTCTTT. The chain joins TRBV6-5 to TRBJ1-1; the D is unclear. Looked up from germline, CDR1 is MNHEY and CDR2 is SVGAGI. V was clipped by 6 bases and J by 4 bases, with 12 bases between them. This CDR3 has 13 residues.